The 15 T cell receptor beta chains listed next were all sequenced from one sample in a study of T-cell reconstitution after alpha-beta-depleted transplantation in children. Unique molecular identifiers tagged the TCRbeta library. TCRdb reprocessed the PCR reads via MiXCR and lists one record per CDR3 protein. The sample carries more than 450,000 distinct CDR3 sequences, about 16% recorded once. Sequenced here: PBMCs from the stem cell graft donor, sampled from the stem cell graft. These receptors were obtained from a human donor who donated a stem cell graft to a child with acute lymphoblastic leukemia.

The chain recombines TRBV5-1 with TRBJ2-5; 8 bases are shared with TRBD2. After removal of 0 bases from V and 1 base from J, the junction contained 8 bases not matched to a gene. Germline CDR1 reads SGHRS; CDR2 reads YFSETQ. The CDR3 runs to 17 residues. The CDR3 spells CASSLAVAGGPQETQYF. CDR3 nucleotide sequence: TGCGCCAGCAGCTTGGCGGTCGCGGGAGGCCCCCAAGAGACCCAGTACTTC.

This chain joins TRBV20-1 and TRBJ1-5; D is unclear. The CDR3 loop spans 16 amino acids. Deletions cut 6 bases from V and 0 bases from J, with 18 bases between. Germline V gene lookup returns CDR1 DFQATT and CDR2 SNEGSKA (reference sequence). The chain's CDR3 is CSAFKSGGFSNQPQHF. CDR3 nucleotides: TGCAGTGCCTTTAAATCAGGTGGTTTTAGCAATCAGCCCCAGCATTTT.

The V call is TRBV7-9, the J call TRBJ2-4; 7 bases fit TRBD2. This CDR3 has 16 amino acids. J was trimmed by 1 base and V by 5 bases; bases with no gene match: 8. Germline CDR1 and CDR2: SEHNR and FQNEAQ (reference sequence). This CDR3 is CASSPAGEGAKNIQYF. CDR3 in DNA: TGTGCCAGCAGCCCGGCGGGGGAGGGGGCCAAAAACATTCAGTACTTC.

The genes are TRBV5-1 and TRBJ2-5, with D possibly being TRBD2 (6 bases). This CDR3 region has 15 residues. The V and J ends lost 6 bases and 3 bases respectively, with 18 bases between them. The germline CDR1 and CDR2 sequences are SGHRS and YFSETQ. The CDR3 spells CASNDGGILKETQYF. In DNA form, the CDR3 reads TGCGCCAGCAACGACGGAGGGATCCTAAAAGAGACCCAGTACTTC. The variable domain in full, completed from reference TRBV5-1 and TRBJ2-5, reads KAGVTQTPRYLIKTRGQQVTLSCSPISGHRSVSWYQQTPGQGLQFLFEYFSETQRNKGNFPGRFSGRQFSNSRSEMNVSTLELGDSALYLCASNDGGILKETQYFGPGTRLLVL.

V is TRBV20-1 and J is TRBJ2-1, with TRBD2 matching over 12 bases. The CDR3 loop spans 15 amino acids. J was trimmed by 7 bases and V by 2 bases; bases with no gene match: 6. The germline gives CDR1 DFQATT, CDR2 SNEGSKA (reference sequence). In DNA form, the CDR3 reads TGCAGTGCTAGAAGGACTAGCGGGGACTATAATGAGCAGTTCTTC. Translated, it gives CSARRTSGDYNEQFF.

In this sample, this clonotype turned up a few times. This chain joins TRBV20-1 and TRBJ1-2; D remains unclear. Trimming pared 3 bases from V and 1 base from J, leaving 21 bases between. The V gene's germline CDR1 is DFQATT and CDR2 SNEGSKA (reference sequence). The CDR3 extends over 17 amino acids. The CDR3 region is CSASRPTIIGFNYGYTF. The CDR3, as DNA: TGCAGTGCTAGTCGGCCGACGATAATAGGATTTAACTATGGCTACACCTTC.

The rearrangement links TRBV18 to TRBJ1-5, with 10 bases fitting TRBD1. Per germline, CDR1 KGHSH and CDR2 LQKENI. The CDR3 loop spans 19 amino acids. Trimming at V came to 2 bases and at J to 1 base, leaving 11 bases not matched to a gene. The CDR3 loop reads CASSPLGPRGQGSNQPQHF. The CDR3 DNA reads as TGTGCCAGCTCACCATTAGGTCCCCGGGGACAGGGGAGCAATCAGCCCCAGCATTTT.

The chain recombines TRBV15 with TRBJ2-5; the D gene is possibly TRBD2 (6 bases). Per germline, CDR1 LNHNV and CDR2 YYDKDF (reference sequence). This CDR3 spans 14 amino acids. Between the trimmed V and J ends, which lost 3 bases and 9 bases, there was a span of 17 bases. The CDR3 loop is CATSSKRGRLSQYF. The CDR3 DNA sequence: TGTGCCACCAGCAGTAAAAGAGGGAGGTTGTCCCAGTACTTC.

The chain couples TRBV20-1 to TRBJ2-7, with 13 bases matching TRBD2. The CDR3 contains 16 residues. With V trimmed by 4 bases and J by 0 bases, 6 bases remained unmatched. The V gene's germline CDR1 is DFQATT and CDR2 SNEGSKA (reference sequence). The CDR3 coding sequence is TGCAGTGCTATGGGACTAGCGGGGAATACCTCCTACGAGCAGTACTTC. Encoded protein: CSAMGLAGNTSYEQYF.

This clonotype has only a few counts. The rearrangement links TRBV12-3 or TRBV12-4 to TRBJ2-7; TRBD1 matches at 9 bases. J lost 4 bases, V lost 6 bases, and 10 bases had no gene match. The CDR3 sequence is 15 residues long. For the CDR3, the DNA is TGTGCCAGCAGGCCCCCGGGACAGGGACTTTACGAGCAGTACTTC. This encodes CASRPPGQGLYEQYF.

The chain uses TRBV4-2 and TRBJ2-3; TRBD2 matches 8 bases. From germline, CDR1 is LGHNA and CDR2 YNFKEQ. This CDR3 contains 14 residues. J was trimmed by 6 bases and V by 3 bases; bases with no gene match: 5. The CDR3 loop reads CASSQGLVSDTQYF. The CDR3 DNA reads TGTGCCAGCAGCCAGGGACTAGTTTCTGATACGCAGTATTTT.

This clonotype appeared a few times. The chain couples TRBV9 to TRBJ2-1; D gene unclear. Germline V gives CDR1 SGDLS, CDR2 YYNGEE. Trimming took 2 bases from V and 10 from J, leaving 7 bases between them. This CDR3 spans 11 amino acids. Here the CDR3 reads CASSVWAEQFF. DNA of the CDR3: TGTGCCAGCAGCGTGTGGGCCGAGCAGTTCTTC.

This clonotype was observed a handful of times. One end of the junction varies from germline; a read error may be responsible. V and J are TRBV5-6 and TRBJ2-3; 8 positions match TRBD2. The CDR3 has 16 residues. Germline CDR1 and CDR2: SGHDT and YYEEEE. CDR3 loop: CASSLRSGSVADTQYF. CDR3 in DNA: TGTGCCAGCAGCTTGAGGAGCGGGAGTGTCGCAGATACCCAGTATTTT.

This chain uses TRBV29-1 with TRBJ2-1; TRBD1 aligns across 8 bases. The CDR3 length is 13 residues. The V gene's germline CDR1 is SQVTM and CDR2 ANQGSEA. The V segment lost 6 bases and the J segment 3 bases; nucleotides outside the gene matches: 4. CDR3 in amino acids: CSVTDRGYNEQFF. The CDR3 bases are TGCAGCGTGACCGACAGGGGCTACAATGAGCAGTTCTTC.

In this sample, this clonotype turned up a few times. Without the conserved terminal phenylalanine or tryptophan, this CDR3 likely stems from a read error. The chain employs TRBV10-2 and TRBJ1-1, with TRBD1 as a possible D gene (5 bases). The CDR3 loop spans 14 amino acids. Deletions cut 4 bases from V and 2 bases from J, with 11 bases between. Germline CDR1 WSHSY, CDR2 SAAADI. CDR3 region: CASSGLTVNTEAFS. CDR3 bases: TGCGCCAGCAGTGGCTTGACAGTCAACACTGAAGCTTTCTCT.